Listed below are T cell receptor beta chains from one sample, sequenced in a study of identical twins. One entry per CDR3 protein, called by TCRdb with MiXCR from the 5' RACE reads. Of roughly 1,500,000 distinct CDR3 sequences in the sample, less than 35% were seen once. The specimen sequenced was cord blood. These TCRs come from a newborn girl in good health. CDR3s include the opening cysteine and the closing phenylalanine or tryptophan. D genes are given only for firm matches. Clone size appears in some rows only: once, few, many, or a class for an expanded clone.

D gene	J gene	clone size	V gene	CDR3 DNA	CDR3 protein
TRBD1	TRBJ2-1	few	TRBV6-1	TGTGCCACCATACCGGGACAGGGGTTAGCCAATGAGCAGTTCTTC	CATIPGQGLANEQFF
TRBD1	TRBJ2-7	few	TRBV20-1	TGCAGTGCTATGGGACGGGACAGGGCCTACGAGCAGTACTTC	CSAMGRDRAYEQYF
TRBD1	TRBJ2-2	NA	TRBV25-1	TGTGCCAGCAGTGAACGGACAGGGCGGACCGGGGAGCTGTTTTTT	CASSERTGRTGELFF
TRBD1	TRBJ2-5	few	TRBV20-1	TGCAGTGCCCACCTTACCGGGACAGGGACCCAGTACTTC	CSAHLTGTGTQYF
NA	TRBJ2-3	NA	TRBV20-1	TGCAGTGCTACAAAACCGACTAGCACAGATACGCAGTATTTT	CSATKPTSTDTQYF
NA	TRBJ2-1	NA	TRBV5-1	TGCGCCAGCAGCTTGGATCGCTCCTATGTCGGGGATGAGCAGTTCTTC	CASSLDRSYVGDEQFF
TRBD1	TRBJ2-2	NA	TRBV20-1	TGCAGTGCGAGGGACAGCGACACCGGGGAGCTGTTTTTT	CSARDSDTGELFF
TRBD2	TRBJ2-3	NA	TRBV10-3	TGTGCCATCCGGACTAGCGGGTATATGCAGTATTTT	CAIRTSGYMQYF
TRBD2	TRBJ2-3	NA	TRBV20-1	TGCAGTGCTAGAGATGGAACTAGCGGGAGATATACGCAGTATTTT	CSARDGTSGRYTQYF
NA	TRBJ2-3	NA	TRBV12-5	TGTGCTAGTGGCCTAGCAGGGCCTTTACTTAGCACAGATACGCAGTATTTT	CASGLAGPLLSTDTQYF
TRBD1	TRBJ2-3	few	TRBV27	TGTGCCAGCAGTCCCATGGGACAGGGGATCACAGATACGCAGTATTTT	CASSPMGQGITDTQYF
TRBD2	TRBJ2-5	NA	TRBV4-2	TGTGCCAGCAGCCAAGAGAGGGCTAGCGGGTTATACAATGAGCAGTACTTC	CASSQERASGLYNEQYF
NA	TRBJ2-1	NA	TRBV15	TGTGCCACCAGCAGAGCCGAAGGGTCCTACAATGAGCAGTTCTTC	CATSRAEGSYNEQFF
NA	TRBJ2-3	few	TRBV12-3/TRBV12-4	TGTGCCAGCAGTTTCGGGAACTGGGATACGCAGTATTTT	CASSFGNWDTQYF
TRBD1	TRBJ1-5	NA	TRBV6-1	TGCGCCAGCAGTGAAGATAAGGGGGCGATGGGTCAGCCCCAGCATTTT	CASSEDKGAMGQPQHF
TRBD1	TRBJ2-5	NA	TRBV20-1	TGCAGTGCTACGGTCTACAGGGGTAATAGGGAGACCCAGTACTTC	CSATVYRGNRETQYF
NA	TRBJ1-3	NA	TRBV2	TGTGCCAGCAGTGATCTCGTTCCCTCTGGAAACACCATATATTTT	CASSDLVPSGNTIYF
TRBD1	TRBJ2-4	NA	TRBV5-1	TGCGCCGTCGCCACAGGACAGGGTTTAAACATTCAGTACTTC	CAVATGQGLNIQYF
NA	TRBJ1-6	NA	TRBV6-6	TGTACCAGCAGTTACTCGGGACACTCCTATAATTCACCCCTCCACTTT	CTSSYSGHSYNSPLHF
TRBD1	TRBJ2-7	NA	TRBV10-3	TGTGCCATCAGCGGGACAGGGGACGAGCAGTACTTC	CAISGTGDEQYF